This TCR beta chain was sequenced for a study of vaccination effects on CD4 cells after COVID-19. On the study more broadly: PBMC cultures contained about 2 million cells per well, 9.5 to 10 IU/ml IL-2 and 10 ug/ml peptides.

TCRdb's copy holds only in-frame clones and misses some; the assay was immunoSEQ multiplex PCR. Among fewer than 55,000 clones listed, roughly 70% were seen once. After around 10 days in culture, the CD4+ T cells were isolated. The participants, recipients of two vaccine doses, got either BNT162b2 or mRNA-1273. To note about this clone: Its specificity is not known.

Points from the study as a whole: There were few convalescent patients in the study and no early post-infection timepoints.

The CDR3 is made up of 14 amino acids. The V gene lost 4 bases and the J gene lost 9 bases, with 16 bases spanning the gap. Germline CDR1 and CDR2: SNHLY and FYNNEI. Source: CD4+ T cells from PBMCs cultured without peptide, taken after COVID-19 vaccination. This sequence originates from a human donor who received a COVID-19 vaccine. The chain joins TRBV2 to TRBJ1-5; possibly TRBD1 for D (5 bases). CDR3 residues: CASSAMGGTRPQHF. CDR3 nucleotides: TGTGCCAGCAGTGCAATGGGGGGAACGAGGCCCCAGCATTTT.